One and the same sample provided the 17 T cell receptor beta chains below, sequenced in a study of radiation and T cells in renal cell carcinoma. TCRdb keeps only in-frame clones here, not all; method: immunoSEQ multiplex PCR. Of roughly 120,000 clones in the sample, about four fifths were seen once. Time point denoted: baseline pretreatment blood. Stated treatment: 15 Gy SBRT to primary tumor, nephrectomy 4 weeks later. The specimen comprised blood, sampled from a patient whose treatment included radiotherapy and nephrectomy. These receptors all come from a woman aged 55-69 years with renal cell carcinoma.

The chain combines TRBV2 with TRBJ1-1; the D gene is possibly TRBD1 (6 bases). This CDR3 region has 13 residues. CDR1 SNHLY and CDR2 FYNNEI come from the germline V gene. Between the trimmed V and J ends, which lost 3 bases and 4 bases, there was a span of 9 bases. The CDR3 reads CASSDLGGTEAFF. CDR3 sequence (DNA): TGTGCCAGCAGTGACTTAGGGGGCACTGAAGCTTTCTTT.

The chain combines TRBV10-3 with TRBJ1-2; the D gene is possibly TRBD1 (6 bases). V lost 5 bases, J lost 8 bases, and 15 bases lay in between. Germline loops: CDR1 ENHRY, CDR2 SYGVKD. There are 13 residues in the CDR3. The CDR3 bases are TGTGCCATCAGTTTTCAGGGGAATCGGGGCTACACCTTC. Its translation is CAISFQGNRGYTF.

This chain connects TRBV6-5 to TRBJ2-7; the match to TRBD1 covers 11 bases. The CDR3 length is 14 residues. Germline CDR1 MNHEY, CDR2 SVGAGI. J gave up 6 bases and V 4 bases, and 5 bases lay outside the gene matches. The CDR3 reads CASSWTGGWIEQYF. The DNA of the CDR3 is TGTGCCAGCAGTTGGACAGGGGGCTGGATCGAGCAGTACTTC.

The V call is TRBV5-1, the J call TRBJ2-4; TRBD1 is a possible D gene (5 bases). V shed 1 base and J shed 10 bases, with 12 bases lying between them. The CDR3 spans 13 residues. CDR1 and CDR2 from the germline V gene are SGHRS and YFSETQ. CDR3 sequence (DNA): TGCGCCAGCAGCTTGTCAGGACACCAGATTCAGTACTTC. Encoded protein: CASSLSGHQIQYF.

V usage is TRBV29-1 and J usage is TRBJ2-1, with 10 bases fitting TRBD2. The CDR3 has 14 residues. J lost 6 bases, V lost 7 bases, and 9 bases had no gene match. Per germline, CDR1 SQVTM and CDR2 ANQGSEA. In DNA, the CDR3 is TGCAGCGCCCGCGCTAGCGGGAGCAGCAATGAGCAGTTCTTC. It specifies CSARASGSSNEQFF.

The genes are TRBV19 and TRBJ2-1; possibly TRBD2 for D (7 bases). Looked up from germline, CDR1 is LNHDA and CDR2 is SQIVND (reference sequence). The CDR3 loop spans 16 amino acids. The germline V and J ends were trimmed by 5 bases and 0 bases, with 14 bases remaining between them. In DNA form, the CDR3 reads TGTGCCAGTAGTCTCCTGGCGGGGGCCTCCTACAATGAGCAGTTCTTC. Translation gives CASSLLAGASYNEQFF.

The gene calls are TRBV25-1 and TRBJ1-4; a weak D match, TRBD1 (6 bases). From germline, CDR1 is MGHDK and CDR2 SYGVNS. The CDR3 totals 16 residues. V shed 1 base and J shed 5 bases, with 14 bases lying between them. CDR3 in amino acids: CASSEFPRGQNEKLFF. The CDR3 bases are TGTGCCAGCAGTGAATTCCCCCGGGGGCAGAATGAAAAACTGTTTTTT.

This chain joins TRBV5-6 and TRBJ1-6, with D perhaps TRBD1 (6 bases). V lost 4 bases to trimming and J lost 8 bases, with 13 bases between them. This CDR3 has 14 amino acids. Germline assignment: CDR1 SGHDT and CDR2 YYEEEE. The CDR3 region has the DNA TGTGCCAGCAGCCGAACAGGGAGTGATTCACCCCTCCACTTT. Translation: CASSRTGSDSPLHF. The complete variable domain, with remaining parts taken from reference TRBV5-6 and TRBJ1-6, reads DAGVTQSPTHLIKTRGQQVTLRCSPKSGHDTVSWYQQALGQGPQFIFQYYEEEERQRGNFPDRFSGHQFPNYSSELNVNALLLGDSALYLCASSRTGSDSPLHFGNGTRLTVT.

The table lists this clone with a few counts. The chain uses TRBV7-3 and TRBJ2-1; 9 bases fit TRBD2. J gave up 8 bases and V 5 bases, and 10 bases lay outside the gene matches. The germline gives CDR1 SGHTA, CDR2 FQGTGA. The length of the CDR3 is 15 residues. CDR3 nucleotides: TGTGCCAGCAGCCTCGGGACTAGCCGGGCGGATGAGCAGTTCTTC. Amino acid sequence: CASSLGTSRADEQFF.

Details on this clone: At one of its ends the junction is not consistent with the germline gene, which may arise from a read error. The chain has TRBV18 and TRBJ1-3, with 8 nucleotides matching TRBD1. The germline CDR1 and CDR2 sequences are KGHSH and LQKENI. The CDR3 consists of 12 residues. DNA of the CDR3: TGTGCCAGCTCACCACAACAGGGGGTAACCCAATTT. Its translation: CASSPQQGVTQF.

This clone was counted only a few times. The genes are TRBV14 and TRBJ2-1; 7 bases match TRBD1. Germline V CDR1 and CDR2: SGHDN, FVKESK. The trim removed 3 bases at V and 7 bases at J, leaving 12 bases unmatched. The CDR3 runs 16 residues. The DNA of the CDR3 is TGTGCCAGCAGCCATCGTGGGTACAGGGGCCAGAATGAGCAGTTCTTC. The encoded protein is CASSHRGYRGQNEQFF.

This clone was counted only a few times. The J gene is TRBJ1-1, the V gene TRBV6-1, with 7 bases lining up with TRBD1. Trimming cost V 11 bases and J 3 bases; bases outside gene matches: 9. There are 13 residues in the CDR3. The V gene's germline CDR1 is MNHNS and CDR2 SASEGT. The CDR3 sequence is CAGTVQGDTEAFF. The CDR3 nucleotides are TGTGCCGGCACCGTGCAGGGGGACACTGAAGCTTTCTTT.

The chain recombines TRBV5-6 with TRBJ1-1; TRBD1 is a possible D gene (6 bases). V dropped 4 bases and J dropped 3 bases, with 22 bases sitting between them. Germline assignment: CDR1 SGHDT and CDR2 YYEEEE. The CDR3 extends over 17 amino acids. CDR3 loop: CASSPRGAGRQDTEAFF. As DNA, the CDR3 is TGTGCCAGCAGCCCCCGGGGGGCGGGACGTCAGGACACTGAAGCTTTCTTT.

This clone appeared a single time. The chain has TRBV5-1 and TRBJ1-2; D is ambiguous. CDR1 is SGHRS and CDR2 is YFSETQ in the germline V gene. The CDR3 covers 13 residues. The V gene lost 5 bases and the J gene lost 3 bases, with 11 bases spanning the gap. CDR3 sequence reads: CASRQQSDYGYTF. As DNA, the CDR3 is TGCGCCAGCAGACAACAGTCAGACTATGGCTACACCTTC.

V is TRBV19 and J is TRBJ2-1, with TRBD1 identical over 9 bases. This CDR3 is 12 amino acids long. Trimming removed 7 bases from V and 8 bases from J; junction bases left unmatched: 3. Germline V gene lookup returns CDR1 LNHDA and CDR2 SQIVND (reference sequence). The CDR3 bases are TGTGCCAGTACGGACAGGGGCGATGAGCAGTTCTTC. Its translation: CASTDRGDEQFF.

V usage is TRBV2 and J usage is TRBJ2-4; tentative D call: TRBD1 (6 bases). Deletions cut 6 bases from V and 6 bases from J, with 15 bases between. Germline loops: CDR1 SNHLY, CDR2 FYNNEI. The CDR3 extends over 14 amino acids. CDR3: CASRSEGVLNIQYF. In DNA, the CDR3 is TGTGCCAGCAGGTCCGAGGGGGTCCTAAACATTCAGTACTTC.

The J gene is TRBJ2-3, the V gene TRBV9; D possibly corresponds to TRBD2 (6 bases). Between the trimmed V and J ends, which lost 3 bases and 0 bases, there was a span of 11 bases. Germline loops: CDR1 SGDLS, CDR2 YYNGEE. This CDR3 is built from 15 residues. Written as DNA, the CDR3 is TGTGCCAGCAGCGCGACTAGTGGGAGCACAGATACGCAGTATTTT. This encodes CASSATSGSTDTQYF.